One TCR beta chain is described in this entry. As yet, its antigen is unknown. This entry comes from a study of cytomegalovirus exposure and HLA in healthy donors. Background on the study: The approximately 110 validation repertoires used a platform that matched the one used for the approximately 610 first-cohort repertoires, as a later analysis reported. Overall study results and limits: Most TCR sequences were seen very rarely across donors, but some public TCRs occurred in many. There were around 160 TCR beta chains listed as cytomegalovirus-associated.

Trimming cost V 3 bases and J 0 bases; bases outside gene matches: 6. The length of the CDR3 is 16 residues. CDR1 and CDR2 from the germline V gene are MGHRA and YSYEKL. Sequenced by immunoSEQ multiplex PCR; TCRdb stores in-frame clones only, minus some. The sample records some 90,000 clones, approximately 88% being singletons. This chain connects TRBV4-1 to TRBJ2-3; TRBD2 matches 7 bases. The source of this sequence is a woman in her thirties in good health and CMV-seronegative. Source material: PBMCs. CDR3 amino acids: CASSQGGDGSTDTQYF. The CDR3 DNA sequence: TGCGCCAGCAGCCAGGGGGGGGACGGGAGCACAGATACGCAGTATTTT.